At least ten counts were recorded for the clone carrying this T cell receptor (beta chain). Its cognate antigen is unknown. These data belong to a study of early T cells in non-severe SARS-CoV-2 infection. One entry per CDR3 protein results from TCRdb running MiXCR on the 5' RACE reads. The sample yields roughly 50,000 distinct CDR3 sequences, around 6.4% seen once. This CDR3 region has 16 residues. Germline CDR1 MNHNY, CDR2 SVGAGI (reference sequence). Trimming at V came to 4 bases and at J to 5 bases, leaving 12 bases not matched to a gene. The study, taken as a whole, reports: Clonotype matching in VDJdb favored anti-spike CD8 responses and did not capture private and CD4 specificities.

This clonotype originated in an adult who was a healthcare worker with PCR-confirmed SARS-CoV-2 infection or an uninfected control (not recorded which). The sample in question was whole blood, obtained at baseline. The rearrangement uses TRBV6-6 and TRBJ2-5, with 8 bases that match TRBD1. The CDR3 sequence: CASSLGTGQKRETQYF. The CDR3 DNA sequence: TGTGCCAGCAGTTTGGGGACAGGTCAAAAAAGGGAGACCCAGTACTTC.